The clone carrying this T cell receptor (beta chain) was seen a handful of times. The antigen remains undetermined. The sample is drawn from a study of T cells after yellow fever vaccination. General observations from the study: Weaker, the secondary response had a peak occurring faster, on day 5 versus 15. Abundant clonotypes from the bulk population could have been carried over as contaminants into FACS-sorted repertoires. Post-booster samples contained most primary-vaccination clones (around 95% CD4, approximately 88% CD8).

CDR3 length: 14 residues. V was shortened by 5 bases and J by 7 bases, with 17 bases between the two germline ends. One entry per CDR3 protein results from TCRdb running MiXCR on the 5' RACE reads. This table holds more than 300,000 distinct CDR3 sequences, 4% to 5.5% found once. The source was PBMCs, collected 15 days after the yellow fever booster vaccination. This TCR came from a man younger than 30 who received the YFV17D yellow fever vaccine. The chain recombines TRBV12-3 or TRBV12-4 with TRBJ1-2; no reliable D call. CDR3 coding DNA: TGTGCCAGCAGTCCCCCGGTGTGGTTCTCTGGCTACACCTTC. Translating gives CASSPPVWFSGYTF.